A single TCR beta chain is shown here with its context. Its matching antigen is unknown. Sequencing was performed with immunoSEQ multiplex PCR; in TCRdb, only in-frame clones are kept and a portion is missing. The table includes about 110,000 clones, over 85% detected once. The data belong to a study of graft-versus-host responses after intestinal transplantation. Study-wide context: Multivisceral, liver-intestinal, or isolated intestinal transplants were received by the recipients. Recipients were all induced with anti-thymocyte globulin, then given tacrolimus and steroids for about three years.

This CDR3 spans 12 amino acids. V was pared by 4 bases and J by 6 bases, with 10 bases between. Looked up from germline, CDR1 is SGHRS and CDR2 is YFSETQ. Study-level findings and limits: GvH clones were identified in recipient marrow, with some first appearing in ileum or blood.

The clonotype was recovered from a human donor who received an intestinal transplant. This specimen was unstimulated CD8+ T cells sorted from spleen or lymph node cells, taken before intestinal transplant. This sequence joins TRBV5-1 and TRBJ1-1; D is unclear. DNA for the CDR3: TGCGCCAGCAGCGAGGGAAATCCTGAAGCTTTCTTT. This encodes CASSEGNPEAFF. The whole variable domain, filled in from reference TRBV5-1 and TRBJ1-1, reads KAGVTQTPRYLIKTRGQQVTLSCSPISGHRSVSWYQQTPGQGLQFLFEYFSETQRNKGNFPGRFSGRQFSNSRSEMNVSTLELGDSALYLCASSEGNPEAFFGQGTRLTVV.